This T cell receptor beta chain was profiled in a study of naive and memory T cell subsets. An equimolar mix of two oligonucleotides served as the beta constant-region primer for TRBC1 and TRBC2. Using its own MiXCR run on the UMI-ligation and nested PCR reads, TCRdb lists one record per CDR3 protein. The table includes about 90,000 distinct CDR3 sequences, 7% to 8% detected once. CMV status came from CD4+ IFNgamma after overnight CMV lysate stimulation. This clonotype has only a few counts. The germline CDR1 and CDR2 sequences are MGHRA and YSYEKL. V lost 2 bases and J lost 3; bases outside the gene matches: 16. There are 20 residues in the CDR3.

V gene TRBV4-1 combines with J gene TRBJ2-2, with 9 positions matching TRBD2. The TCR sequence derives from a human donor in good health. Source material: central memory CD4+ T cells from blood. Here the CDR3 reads CASSQFLAGAGGTYTGELFF. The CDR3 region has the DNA TGCGCCAGCAGCCAATTTTTAGCGGGAGCTGGGGGGACCTACACCGGGGAGCTGTTTTTT.